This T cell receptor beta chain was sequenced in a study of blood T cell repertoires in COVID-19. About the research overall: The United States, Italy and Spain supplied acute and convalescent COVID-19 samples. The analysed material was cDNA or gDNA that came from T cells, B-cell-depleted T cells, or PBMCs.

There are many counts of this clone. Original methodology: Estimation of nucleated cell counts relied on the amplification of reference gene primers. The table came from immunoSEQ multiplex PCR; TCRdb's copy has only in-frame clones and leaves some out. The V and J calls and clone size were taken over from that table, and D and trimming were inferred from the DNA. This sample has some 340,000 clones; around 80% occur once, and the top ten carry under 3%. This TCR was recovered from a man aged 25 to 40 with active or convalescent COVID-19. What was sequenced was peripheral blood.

The CDR3 DNA reads as TGTGCCAGCAGCCCCGGACAGGGCTATAATTCACCCCTCCACTTT. This encodes CASSPGQGYNSPLHF. The chain has TRBV3-1 (or the pseudogene TRBV3-2) and TRBJ1-6; 8 positions match TRBD1. This CDR3 has 15 amino acids. Per germline, CDR1 LGHDT and CDR2 YNNKEL (reference sequence). J lost 3 bases, V lost 4 bases, and 2 bases had no gene match.